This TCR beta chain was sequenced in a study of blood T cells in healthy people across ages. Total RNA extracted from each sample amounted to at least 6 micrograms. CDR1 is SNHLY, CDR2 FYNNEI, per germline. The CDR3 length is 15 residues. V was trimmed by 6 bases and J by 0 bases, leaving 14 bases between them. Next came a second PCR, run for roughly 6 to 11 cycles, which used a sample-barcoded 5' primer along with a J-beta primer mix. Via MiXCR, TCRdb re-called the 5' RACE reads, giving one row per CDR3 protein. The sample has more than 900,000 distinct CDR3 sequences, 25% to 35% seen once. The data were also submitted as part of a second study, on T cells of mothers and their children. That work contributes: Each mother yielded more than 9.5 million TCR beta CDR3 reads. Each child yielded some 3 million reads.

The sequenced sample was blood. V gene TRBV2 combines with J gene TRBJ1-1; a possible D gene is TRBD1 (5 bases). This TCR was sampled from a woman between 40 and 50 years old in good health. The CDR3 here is CASRGTGGLNTEAFF. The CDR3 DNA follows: TGTGCCAGCAGGGGGACCGGTGGATTGAACACTGAAGCTTTCTTT.